These 22 T cell receptor beta chains originate from one sample sequenced in a study of glioma-infiltrating T cells. TCR alpha and beta CDR3 regions were amplified from RNA using iRepertoire nested multiplex PCR. MiXCR, run by TCRdb on the multiplex PCR reads, gives a single entry per CDR3 protein. The sample has 100,000 to 150,000 distinct CDR3 sequences, around 23% seen once. The sequenced material came from glioma tissue, nonneoplastic brain tissue, or PBMCs (not recorded which). The receptors come from a human donor with low-grade glioma or glioblastoma, undergoing nonglioma brain surgery, or in good health (not recorded which).

This clonotype was picked up many times. The V and J genes are TRBV3-1 and TRBJ2-5; 7 positions agree with TRBD2. CDR3 length: 15 residues. After removal of 1 base from V and 3 bases from J, the junction contained 5 bases not matched to a gene. Per germline, CDR1 LGHDT and CDR2 YNNKEL (reference sequence). The CDR3 sequence is CASSQVPGLKETQYF. Written as DNA, the CDR3 is TGTGCCAGCAGCCAAGTACCGGGACTAAAAGAGACCCAGTACTTC.

The chain is built from TRBV19 and TRBJ1-1, with D perhaps matching TRBD1 (5 bases). V was shortened by 2 bases and J by 6 bases, with 10 bases between the two germline ends. CDR1 and CDR2 from the germline V gene are LNHDA and SQIVND (reference sequence). The CDR3 extends over 13 amino acids. DNA for the CDR3: TGTGCCAGTAGTATACACGGGGGGGCTGAAGCTTTCTTT. Protein product: CASSIHGGAEAFF.

This clonotype was counted many times. The V gene is TRBV15, the J gene TRBJ2-1; D uncertain. Trimming removed 0 bases at V and 7 bases at J, with 4 bases between. This CDR3 contains 12 residues. Germline-derived CDR1 and CDR2 are LNHNV and YYDKDF (reference sequence). The CDR3 nucleotides are TGTGCCACCAGCAGAGATATGAATGAGCAGTTCTTC. This gives the protein CATSRDMNEQFF.

Points on this clonotype: This may arise from a read error, as a much more abundant clone is one base away. The V gene is TRBV7-3, the J gene TRBJ2-3; no reliable D call. V lost 0 bases and J lost 0, with 7 bases in between. This CDR3 has 15 residues. CDR1 SGHTA and CDR2 FQGTGA come from the germline V gene. The CDR3 is CASSLTRHSTDTQYF. DNA for the CDR3: TGTGCCAGCAGCTTAACGAGACATAGCACAGATACGCAGTATTTT.

The chain links TRBV2 to TRBJ2-1, with D perhaps matching TRBD1 (5 bases). V gave up 6 bases and J gave up 5 bases, with 14 bases separating them. The CDR3 is 14 amino acids. Germline values: CDR1 SNHLY, CDR2 FYNNEI. The CDR3 region has the DNA TGTGCCAGCAGACAGAAAGACAGCGACAATGAGCAGTTCTTC. Protein sequence: CASRQKDSDNEQFF.

Notes on this clonotype: Its ends do not fully match the called genes, so a read error is possible. This chain uses TRBV18 with TRBJ1-5; a possible D gene is TRBD1 (5 bases). Per germline, CDR1 KGHSH and CDR2 LQKENI. The CDR3 loop spans 16 amino acids. Here the CDR3 reads CDSSPTATGTDLPQHF. CDR3 in DNA: TGTGACAGCTCACCAACGGCGACTGGGACGGACCTGCCCCAGCATTTT.

J is TRBJ1-2 and V is TRBV20-1, with D tentatively TRBD1 (5 bases). Germline V CDR1 and CDR2: DFQATT, SNEGSKA (reference sequence). Trimming took 0 bases from V and 6 from J, leaving 11 bases between them. This CDR3 is built from 13 residues. The CDR3 protein is CSARDQGVDGYTF. DNA of the CDR3: TGCAGTGCTAGAGATCAGGGAGTGGATGGCTACACCTTC.

This clonotype has only a few counts. The V and J genes are TRBV6-1 and TRBJ2-5; perhaps TRBD1 as D (5 bases). CDR1 and CDR2 (germline): MNHNS, SASEGT. This CDR3 spans 15 amino acids. V was shortened by 7 bases and J by 9 bases, with 24 bases between the two germline ends. The CDR3 spells CASNPDTTDFRAQYF. The CDR3 nucleotides read TGTGCCAGCAACCCGGACACAACAGACTTCCGGGCCCAGTACTTC.

This clonotype was seen a few times. The rearrangement joins TRBV9 to TRBJ2-7; D remains ambiguous. This CDR3 is 16 amino acids long. Germline CDR1 is SGDLS and CDR2 is YYNGEE. Between the trimmed V and J ends, which lost 0 bases and 3 bases, there was a span of 16 bases. The CDR3 DNA reads TGTGCCAGCAGCGTAGCTAGGGCCTCCCTCCTCTACGAGCAGTACGTC. Residues: CASSVARASLLYEQYV.

The gene calls are TRBV5-1 and TRBJ1-1, with D hard to call. The CDR3 covers 14 residues. Trimming removed 1 base at V and 0 bases at J, with 7 bases between. CDR1 is SGHRS and CDR2 is YFSETQ in the germline V gene. As DNA, the CDR3 is TGCGCCAGCAGCTTGCAGAGCATGAACACTGAAGCTTTCTTT. It encodes CASSLQSMNTEAFF.

The V call is TRBV5-1, the J call TRBJ2-6; D might be TRBD1 (7 bases). This CDR3 spans 16 amino acids. Germline V lookup: CDR1 SGHRS, CDR2 YFSETQ. V was trimmed by 4 bases and J by 0 bases, leaving 11 bases between them. The CDR3 nucleotides are TGCGCCAGCAGCGATCAGGGGGGCTCTGGGGCCAACGTCCTGACTTTC. It translates to CASSDQGGSGANVLTF.

A note on this clonotype: A clone one base away is much larger, so this may be a read error. The chain has TRBV11-2 and TRBJ2-3; a weak D match, TRBD2 (6 bases). This CDR3 has 17 residues. Trimming shortened V by 5 bases and J by 0 bases, and 18 bases separated the two germline ends. Germline CDR1 and CDR2: SGHAT and FQNNGV. The CDR3 region has the DNA TGTGCCAGCAGCCAGGGCTTCGGGGGACCTAGCACAGATACGCAGTATTTT. This gives the protein CASSQGFGGPSTDTQYF.

This clonotype was picked up many times. This chain links TRBV6-1 with TRBJ2-7, with D maybe TRBD1 (5 bases). The CDR3 sequence is 15 residues long. Trimming cost V 2 bases and J 1 base, with 12 bases left between them. Germline V gene data show CDR1 as MNHNS and CDR2 as SASEGT. The chain's CDR3 is CASSERGLTSYEQYV. The CDR3 DNA sequence: TGTGCCAGCAGTGAAAGGGGCCTTACTTCCTACGAGCAGTACGTC.

On this clonotype: A read error may explain this, as a much larger clone is one base away. V is TRBV27 and J is TRBJ2-5; the D is unclear. The CDR3 is 13 amino acids. Germline V gene data show CDR1 as MNHEY and CDR2 as SMNVEV (reference sequence). With 11 bases removed from V and 4 bases from J, the gap between germline ends came to 17 bases. DNA of the CDR3: TGTGCCGGCCGTTCGCTGATGGGAGAGACCCAGTACTTC. Translation gives CAGRSLMGETQYF.

As for this clonotype: This may be a read error, as it is one base from a much larger clone. The chain is built from TRBV6-2 or TRBV6-3 and TRBJ2-3, with D possibly TRBD2 on 5 matching bases. Between the trimmed V and J ends, which lost 9 bases and 4 bases, there was a span of 26 bases. The CDR3 covers 17 residues. Germline values: CDR1 MNHEY, CDR2 SVGEGT. The CDR3 reads CARSLVGLARLPDTQYF. The CDR3 DNA is TGTGCCAGAAGCCTCGTCGGGCTAGCCCGGCTCCCAGATACGCAGTATTTT.

This rearrangement joins TRBV20-1 to TRBJ1-5; 7 positions match TRBD1. The CDR3 has 13 residues. V dropped 6 bases and J dropped 7; count of bases not matched to a gene: 9. CDR1 and CDR2 from the germline V gene are DFQATT and SNEGSKA (reference sequence). The CDR3 sequence is CSAPEGGGQPQHF. CDR3 DNA sequence: TGCAGTGCCCCCGAAGGGGGCGGGCAGCCCCAGCATTTT.

This clonotype has at least ten counts. V and J are TRBV7-2 and TRBJ2-1, with 7 bases fitting TRBD1. The CDR3 consists of 13 residues. V was clipped by 5 bases and J by 9 bases; unmatched bases: 7. Germline V gene sequence: CDR1 SGHTA, CDR2 FQGNSA. Here the CDR3 reads CASSTTGALEQFF. The CDR3 DNA reads TGTGCCAGCAGCACCACAGGGGCACTTGAGCAGTTCTTC.

Concerning this clonotype: A read error may be the cause here, since a much bigger clone is one base away. The rearrangement uses TRBV18 and TRBJ1-5, with a weak D call TRBD1 (6 bases). The CDR3 spans 16 residues. Germline-derived CDR1 and CDR2 are KGHSH and LQKENI. Trimming removed 2 bases from V and 2 bases from J, with 13 bases in between. The CDR3 coding sequence is TGTGCCAGCTCACCATCCGGGACAACTGGCAATCAGCCCCAGCATTTT. It translates to CASSPSGTTGNQPQHF.

This clonotype was observed at least ten times. The chain couples TRBV20-1 to TRBJ2-1; D unresolved. The CDR3 extends over 11 amino acids. V gave up 5 bases and J gave up 5 bases, with 7 bases separating them. The V gene's germline CDR1 is DFQATT and CDR2 SNEGSKA (reference sequence). The CDR3 protein is CSAGTNNEQFF. For the CDR3, the DNA is TGCAGTGCTGGTACTAACAATGAGCAGTTCTTC.

This clonotype was counted a few times. The V gene is TRBV7-9, the J gene TRBJ1-1, with 8 bases aligning to TRBD1. CDR1 is SEHNR and CDR2 is FQNEAQ in the germline V gene (reference sequence). The V segment lost 1 base and the J segment 3 bases; nucleotides outside the gene matches: 4. The CDR3 is made up of 15 amino acids. The CDR3 region is CASSLDPGQDTEAFF. In DNA form, the CDR3 reads TGTGCCAGCAGCTTAGATCCGGGACAGGACACTGAAGCTTTCTTT. The entire variable domain, with the rest obtained from reference TRBV7-9 and TRBJ1-1, is as follows: DTGVSQNPRHKITKRGQNVTFRCDPISEHNRLYWYRQTLGQGPEFLTYFQNEAQLEKSRLLSDRFSAERPKGSFSTLEIQRTEQGDSAMYLCASSLDPGQDTEAFFGQGTRLTVV.

This sequence joins TRBV6-1 and TRBJ2-7; D gene ambiguous. V lost 2 bases and J lost 2, with 13 bases in between. The CDR3 runs to 15 residues. Looked up from germline, CDR1 is MNHNS and CDR2 is SASEGT. CDR3 in DNA: TGTGCCAGCAGTGAACAGCCCTTAGGTCCCTACGAGCAGTACGTC. It encodes CASSEQPLGPYEQYV.

This clonotype was counted only a few times. The V call is TRBV19, the J call TRBJ1-1; unclear D gene. Germline-derived CDR1 and CDR2 are LNHDA and SQIVND (reference sequence). CDR3 length equals 14 residues. Deletions cut 1 base from V and 0 bases from J, with 6 bases between. The CDR3 sequence: CASSIGLMNTEAFF. The CDR3 DNA sequence: TGTGCCAGTAGTATAGGGCTTATGAACACTGAAGCTTTCTTT.